A single sample is the source of the 20 T cell receptor beta chains below, sequenced in a study of beta chain features in type 1 diabetes (dated by TCRdb to the late 2010s). Receptor libraries were prepared by the immunoSEQ multiplex PCR assay. The entire isolated RNA was reverse transcribed using the High Capacity cDNA Reverse Transcription Kit, and thus expressed TCRB transcripts were sequenced. Entries here come from immuneACCESS through TCRdb and include only in-frame sequences with V and J called. Some clones fail to appear in such tables; in the studies checked, an unresolved V gene covers under half of the shortfall, and the cause of the remainder is unknown. The sample includes under 400,000 clones, with about 20% observed a single time. The ten most abundant clones make up approximately 0.043% of the sample. The sample taken for sequencing was naive CD4+ T cells from blood. In light of the paper, this sample's cell subset or site label describes: true naive CD4+ T cells. These receptors were obtained from a woman under 30 in good health.

The CDR3 region is CASSAGGTSGYNEQFF. As DNA, the CDR3 is TGTGCCAGCAGCGCGGGGGGGACTAGCGGTTACAATGAGCAGTTCTTC. The chain uses TRBV9 and TRBJ2-1; 11 nucleotides match TRBD2. This CDR3 contains 16 residues. In germline, CDR1 is SGDLS, CDR2 YYNGEE. V lost 3 bases and J lost 4; bases outside the gene matches: 6.

This chain connects TRBV5-4 to TRBJ1-1; D may be TRBD1 (5 bases). Trimming left V 3 bases short and J 1 base short, with 13 bases between. From germline, CDR1 is SGHNT and CDR2 YYREEE (reference sequence). The CDR3 spans 15 residues. The CDR3 region has the DNA TGTGCCAGCAGCTCGAGACAGATGGGGAACACTGAAGCTTTCTTT. Translation gives CASSSRQMGNTEAFF. The variable domain in full, with the rest retrieved from reference TRBV5-4 and TRBJ1-1, is ETGVTQSPTHLIKTRGQQVTLRCSSQSGHNTVSWYQQALGQGPQFIFQYYREEENGRGNFPPRFSGLQFPNYSSELNVNALELDDSALYLCASSSRQMGNTEAFFGQGTRLTVV.

This clone occurred a few times. CDR3 nucleotide sequence: TGTGCCAGCAGTGATACGGGAGTAGCCGATACGCAGTATTTT. Amino acid sequence: CASSDTGVADTQYF. The J gene is TRBJ2-3, the V gene TRBV6-1; TRBD2 might be the D (6 bases). The CDR3 loop spans 14 amino acids. The V gene's germline CDR1 is MNHNS and CDR2 SASEGT. The V end was cut by 3 bases, the J end by 6 bases, with 13 bases between.

This clone was found a few times. The rearrangement links TRBV5-4 to TRBJ2-3; TRBD1 is a possible D gene (6 bases). Trimming took off 2 bases at V and 5 bases at J, with 9 bases between the two ends. The CDR3 runs 13 residues. Germline assignment: CDR1 SGHNT and CDR2 YYREEE (reference sequence). The CDR3 DNA sequence: TGTGCCAGCAGCTTCAACAGGGAAGATACGCAGTATTTT. It translates to CASSFNREDTQYF.

The gene calls are TRBV10-3 and TRBJ2-7; 8 positions match TRBD1. The V segment lost 0 bases and the J segment 7 bases; nucleotides outside the gene matches: 5. Germline lookup yields CDR1 ENHRY and CDR2 SYGVKD. The CDR3 totals 14 residues. CDR3 nucleotides: TGTGCCATCAGTGAGTCTGTGGGGACAGGAGAGCAGTACTTC. Translating gives CAISESVGTGEQYF.

V and J are TRBV4-3 and TRBJ2-7; TRBD1 matches 7 bases. Germline lookup yields CDR1 LGHNA and CDR2 YSLEER. CDR3 length equals 15 residues. The trim removed 5 bases at V and 7 bases at J, leaving 14 bases unmatched. The CDR3 coding sequence is TGCGCCAGCAGCTTGGGACAGACCACCGGGGAGGAGCAGTACTTC. This gives the protein CASSLGQTTGEEQYF.

The V gene is TRBV9, the J gene TRBJ2-1; TRBD2 matches at 9 bases. Germline CDR1 SGDLS, CDR2 YYNGEE. This CDR3 has 15 amino acids. V gave up 6 bases and J gave up 5 bases; unmatched junction bases: 9. In nucleotides, the CDR3 is TGTGCCAGCACCACCCTGGTAGCGGGGGACAATGAGCAGTTCTTC. This translates into CASTTLVAGDNEQFF.

This clone came up a few times. The chain couples TRBV5-1 to TRBJ2-7, with D uncertain. The CDR3 loop spans 12 amino acids. CDR1 is SGHRS, CDR2 YFSETQ, per germline. The V end lost 3 bases, the J end lost 6 bases, and 10 bases lay between the germline ends. DNA for the CDR3: TGCGCCAGCAGCTCCCCCCTCGGCGAGCAGTACTTC. It specifies CASSSPLGEQYF.

The chain recombines TRBV21-1 with TRBJ2-4; TRBD2 reflects the table's D call only, with no check against the DNA. TRBV21-1 is a pseudogene locus. There are 16 residues in the CDR3. CDR3 protein: CASSPTSALAKNIQYF. Written as DNA, the CDR3 is TGTGCCAGCAGCCCCACTAGCGCATTAGCCAAAAACATTCAGTACTTC.

There are a few counts of this clone. V usage is TRBV10-3 and J usage is TRBJ2-7, with TRBD1 identical over 11 bases. Germline V gene lookup returns CDR1 ENHRY and CDR2 SYGVKD. The ends lost 5 bases at V and 4 bases at J; junction bases unmatched: 7. This CDR3 is built from 15 residues. This chain's CDR3 is CAISLSRDRGYEQYF. CDR3 nucleotide sequence: TGTGCCATCAGTTTAAGCCGGGACAGGGGGTACGAGCAGTACTTC.

The J gene is TRBJ2-1, the V gene TRBV5-1; D perhaps matches TRBD2 (5 bases). The CDR3 extends over 16 amino acids. Germline lookup yields CDR1 SGHRS and CDR2 YFSETQ. V lost 0 bases, J lost 0 bases, and 10 bases lay in between. CDR3 coding DNA: TGCGCCAGCAGCTTGGCGGGAAGGAGCTCCTACAATGAGCAGTTCTTC. Translated: CASSLAGRSSYNEQFF.

The V gene is TRBV4-1, the J gene TRBJ2-1; tentatively, D is TRBD2 (6 bases). V was clipped by 4 bases and J by 0 bases, with 10 bases between them. CDR1 MGHRA and CDR2 YSYEKL come from the germline V gene. The CDR3 is made up of 15 amino acids. The CDR3 nucleotides are TGCGCCAGCAGCCTAATGGGACTCTCCTACAATGAGCAGTTCTTC. Its protein is CASSLMGLSYNEQFF.

This chain connects TRBV5-1 to TRBJ1-5, with a possible D match to TRBD1 (5 bases). The ends were cut back, 3 bases at V and 7 bases at J, with 20 bases in the middle. The CDR3 length is 16 residues. Germline V gene sequence: CDR1 SGHRS, CDR2 YFSETQ. The CDR3 bases are TGCGCCAGCAGCTGGGGGACTCCGACGACCGAGCAGCCCCAGCATTTT. Translating it yields CASSWGTPTTEQPQHF.

This clone was detected a few times. The chain employs TRBV4-3 and TRBJ2-2, with TRBD2 matching 11 bases. Germline-derived CDR1 and CDR2 are LGHNA and YSLEER. Trimming cost V 1 base and J 5 bases; bases outside gene matches: 3. CDR3 size: 16 residues. The CDR3 reads CASSQGLAGLTGELFF. DNA of the CDR3: TGCGCCAGCAGCCAAGGACTAGCGGGGCTGACCGGGGAGCTGTTTTTT.

The rearrangement links TRBV6-5 to TRBJ1-2; 10 bases are a match to TRBD1. Trimming at V came to 2 bases and at J to 6 bases, leaving 9 bases not matched to a gene. This CDR3 region has 16 residues. Germline values: CDR1 MNHEY, CDR2 SVGAGI. CDR3 residues: CASSYLDRGRGNGYTF. The CDR3 region has the DNA TGTGCCAGCAGTTACCTCGACAGGGGGCGAGGCAATGGCTACACCTTC.

V is TRBV5-1 and J is TRBJ2-1; the match to TRBD1 covers 8 bases. J gave up 10 bases and V 4 bases, and 19 bases lay outside the gene matches. The V gene's germline CDR1 is SGHRS and CDR2 YFSETQ. This CDR3 contains 17 residues. This chain's CDR3 is CASSPGQGLNVREEQFF. DNA for the CDR3: TGCGCCAGCAGCCCCGGACAGGGATTAAACGTTCGGGAGGAGCAGTTCTTC.

There are a few counts of this clone. The CDR3 sequence: CASSLTGNSYEQYF. The CDR3 bases are TGTGCCAGCAGTTTAACCGGGAACTCCTACGAGCAGTACTTC. The chain carries TRBV27 and TRBJ2-7; tentatively, D is TRBD2 (5 bases). This CDR3 has 14 amino acids. Germline assignment: CDR1 MNHEY and CDR2 SMNVEV (reference sequence). Trimming removed 2 bases from V and 0 bases from J, with 8 bases in between.

The J gene is TRBJ1-2, the V gene TRBV9; possibly TRBD1 for D (6 bases). The V end lost 4 bases, the J end lost 1 base, and 8 bases lay between the germline ends. This CDR3 is 13 amino acids long. CDR1 and CDR2 from the germline V gene are SGDLS and YYNGEE. The CDR3 nucleotides are TGTGCCAGCAGCCAGGACAGTAACTATGGCTACACCTTC. Its translation is CASSQDSNYGYTF.

The chain employs TRBV5-1 and TRBJ2-7; 11 bases are shared with TRBD1. This CDR3 spans 13 amino acids. Losses at the gene ends were 7 bases for V and 4 bases for J; bases not matched to a gene: 4. Germline CDR1 SGHRS, CDR2 YFSETQ. Written as DNA, the CDR3 is TGCGCCAGCGGGACAGGGGGAAAGTACGAGCAGTACTTC. It codes for CASGTGGKYEQYF.

The genes are TRBV9 and TRBJ2-3, with 10 bases matching TRBD2. Germline loops: CDR1 SGDLS, CDR2 YYNGEE. CDR3 length: 18 residues. Unmatched junction bases numbered 9, after V lost 2 bases and J lost 0 bases. In DNA form, the CDR3 reads TGTGCCAGCAGCGTTTTTTTCCAGACTAGCGGGAGCACAGATACGCAGTATTTT. It codes for CASSVFFQTSGSTDTQYF.